This is a list of T cell receptor beta chains from one sample in a study of cytomegalovirus exposure and HLA in healthy donors. Measured with immunoSEQ multiplex PCR; TCRdb has only the in-frame clones, and not every one. The sample consists of under 130,000 clones, about three quarters of them appearing once. Sequencing input: PBMCs. These receptor sequences come from a male donor in good health and CMV-seronegative. CDR3s include the opening cysteine and the closing phenylalanine or tryptophan. Each record gives: D gene, V gene, clone size, J gene, CDR3 protein, CDR3 DNA. A D gene is named only where the DNA matches it firmly. Clone size is not always given. Where it is, it says once, few, many or a class for expanded clones.

d_gene: .
v_gene: TRBV7-2
abundance: .
j_gene: TRBJ1-5
CDR3aa: CASSRTVASNQPQHF
CDR3nt: TGTGCCAGCAGCAGGACAGTTGCTAGCAATCAGCCCCAGCATTTT

d_gene: TRBD2
v_gene: TRBV28
abundance: .
j_gene: TRBJ2-7
CDR3aa: CASSFRGLAAYEQYF
CDR3nt: TGTGCCAGCAGTTTCAGAGGACTAGCGGCCTACGAGCAGTACTTC

d_gene: .
v_gene: TRBV7-2
abundance: .
j_gene: TRBJ1-2
CDR3aa: CASRFPGLKGYTF
CDR3nt: TGTGCCAGCAGGTTTCCAGGGTTGAAGGGCTACACCTTC

d_gene: .
v_gene: TRBV10-2
abundance: few
j_gene: TRBJ1-1
CDR3aa: CASRTKVTGREAFF
CDR3nt: TGCGCCAGCAGAACGAAGGTCACCGGGAGAGAAGCTTTCTTT

d_gene: .
v_gene: TRBV4-1
abundance: few
j_gene: TRBJ2-7
CDR3aa: CASSQTPSSYEQYF
CDR3nt: TGCGCCAGCAGCCAAACCCCCAGCTCCTACGAGCAGTACTTC

d_gene: .
v_gene: TRBV19
abundance: .
j_gene: TRBJ2-7
CDR3aa: CASSIGTGQSSEQYF
CDR3nt: TGTGCCAGTAGTATAGGTACAGGGCAGAGTTCCGAGCAGTACTTC

d_gene: TRBD1
v_gene: TRBV7-8
abundance: .
j_gene: TRBJ1-2
CDR3aa: CASSLGTGGFDGYTF
CDR3nt: TGTGCCAGCAGCTTAGGAACAGGGGGCTTTGATGGCTACACCTTC

d_gene: .
v_gene: TRBV2
abundance: .
j_gene: TRBJ1-3
CDR3aa: CASSQDRSSGNTIYF
CDR3nt: TGTGCCAGCAGTCAAGACAGAAGCTCTGGAAACACCATATATTTT

d_gene: TRBD2
v_gene: TRBV10-1
abundance: .
j_gene: TRBJ2-1
CDR3aa: CASSDGLAGDNPYNEQFF
CDR3nt: TGCGCCAGCAGTGATGGACTAGCGGGTGACAACCCCTACAATGAGCAGTTCTTC

d_gene: TRBD1
v_gene: TRBV30
abundance: once
j_gene: TRBJ1-4
CDR3aa: CASGGDRGYEKLFF
CDR3nt: TGTGCCTCCGGGGGGGACAGGGGTTATGAAAAACTGTTTTTT